The 15 T cell receptor beta chains presented below share a single source sample, sequenced in a study of OX40 agonist ivuxolimab in advanced cancers. Some clones are missing from TCRdb's copy, which holds only in-frame ones; the method was immunoSEQ multiplex PCR. The sample includes roughly 50,000 clones, around 90% of them seen just once. The source material was CD4+ or CD8+ T cells sorted from blood, sampled in a trial of the OX40 agonist ivuxolimab. The source of these receptors is an adult with an advanced solid tumor such as melanoma, head and neck, liver or kidney cancer.

This rearrangement joins TRBV4-3 to TRBJ2-2, with TRBD2 matching over 8 bases. V gave up 0 bases and J gave up 0 bases; unmatched junction bases: 3. The length of the CDR3 is 17 residues. The germline gives CDR1 LGHNA, CDR2 YSLEER. DNA of the CDR3: TGCGCCAGCAGCCAAGATTCACTAGCGGCGAACACCGGGGAGCTGTTTTTT. It is translated as CASSQDSLAANTGELFF.

The V call is TRBV5-6, the J call TRBJ1-1, with D possibly being TRBD1 (6 bases). The V gene's germline CDR1 is SGHDT and CDR2 YYEEEE. The V gene lost 4 bases and the J gene lost 0 bases, with 10 bases spanning the gap. The CDR3 totals 14 residues. Here the CDR3 DNA reads TGTGCCAGCAGCAGGAGGGACATGAACACTGAAGCTTTCTTT. Translation gives CASSRRDMNTEAFF.

The rearrangement links TRBV19 to TRBJ2-7; TRBD1 is a possible D gene (5 bases). The CDR3 has 18 amino acids. Trimming took off 1 base at V and 4 bases at J, with 23 bases between the two ends. Germline loops: CDR1 LNHDA, CDR2 SQIVND (reference sequence). In DNA, the CDR3 is TGTGCCAGTAGTATAGGAGAATCGTTGACGGTAGGGGTGTACGAGCAGTACTTC. Translation gives CASSIGESLTVGVYEQYF.

This chain links TRBV7-9 with TRBJ1-2; D is ambiguous. Germline lookup yields CDR1 SEHNR and CDR2 FQNEAQ (reference sequence). The ends were cut back, 7 bases at V and 7 bases at J, with 10 bases in the middle. The length of the CDR3 is 11 residues. Written as DNA, the CDR3 is TGTGCCAGCACCCTGGGGTTTGGCTACACCTTC. This encodes CASTLGFGYTF.

The table lists this clone with a few counts. The gene calls are TRBV19 and TRBJ2-2, with a tentative D call TRBD2 (6 bases). The germline V gene has CDR1 LNHDA and CDR2 SQIVND (reference sequence). The CDR3 is 13 residues long. V lost 5 bases, J lost 6 bases, and 10 bases lay in between. The CDR3 spells CASSSTSPGELFF. The CDR3 nucleotides read TGTGCCAGTAGTTCTACTAGCCCCGGGGAGCTGTTTTTT. The whole variable domain, filled in from reference TRBV19 and TRBJ2-2, reads DGGITQSPKYLFRKEGQNVTLSCEQNLNHDAMYWYRQDPGQGLRLIYYSQIVNDFQKGDIAEGYSVSREKKESFPLTVTSAQKNPTAFYLCASSSTSPGELFFGEGSRLTVL.

The chain combines TRBV27 with TRBJ1-2, with TRBD1 identical over 9 bases. The V and J ends lost 2 bases and 4 bases, in that order; junction bases with no gene match: 5. Germline CDR1 reads MNHEY; CDR2 reads SMNVEV (reference sequence). This CDR3 has 15 amino acids. CDR3 DNA sequence: TGTGCCAGCAGTTTAGGGACAGGGTTAGGCTATGGCTACACCTTC. Translating gives CASSLGTGLGYGYTF.

This sequence joins TRBV2 and TRBJ1-2; D unresolved. CDR1 and CDR2 (germline): SNHLY, FYNNEI. Deletions cut 0 bases from V and 3 bases from J, with 11 bases between. This CDR3 has 15 amino acids. The CDR3 bases are TGTGCCAGCAGTGAAGCTCGGGTCAGCTACTATGGCTACACCTTC. Translating gives CASSEARVSYYGYTF.

The chain carries TRBV9 and TRBJ1-1; D may be TRBD1 (6 bases). The CDR3 runs 15 residues. Trimming removed 0 bases at V and 5 bases at J, with 14 bases between. The germline CDR1 and CDR2 sequences are SGDLS and YYNGEE. The CDR3 nucleotides read TGTGCCAGCAGCGTAGTGACAGGTTCGGGGACTGAAGCTTTCTTT. Translated: CASSVVTGSGTEAFF. The full variable domain, in which reference TRBV9 and TRBJ1-1 provide the parts outside the CDR3, is DSGVTQTPKHLITATGQRVTLRCSPRSGDLSVYWYQQSLDQGLQFLIQYYNGEERAKGNILERFSAQQFPDLHSELNLSSLELGDSALYFCASSVVTGSGTEAFFGQGTRLTVV.

The gene calls are TRBV15 and TRBJ1-1, with 8 positions matching TRBD1. J gave up 7 bases and V 5 bases, and 6 bases lay outside the gene matches. This CDR3 has 13 amino acids. Per germline, CDR1 LNHNV and CDR2 YYDKDF (reference sequence). The CDR3 sequence is CATSPDRGFEAFF. CDR3 in DNA: TGTGCCACCAGCCCCGACAGGGGATTTGAAGCTTTCTTT.

The chain combines TRBV27 with TRBJ2-3; D may be TRBD2 (5 bases). CDR3 size: 12 residues. Germline-derived CDR1 and CDR2 are MNHEY and SMNVEV (reference sequence). Trimming stripped 3 bases from V and 10 bases from J, with 11 bases between. The CDR3 loop is CASSFGGSAQYF. DNA for the CDR3: TGTGCCAGCAGTTTTGGTGGGAGCGCGCAGTATTTT.

The J gene is TRBJ2-3, the V gene TRBV28; 8 nucleotides line up with TRBD1. The germline V gene encodes CDR1 MDHEN and CDR2 SYDVKM. V lost 4 bases and J lost 0; bases outside the gene matches: 3. The CDR3 is made up of 15 amino acids. CDR3: CASSWTGFSTDTQYF. Here the CDR3 DNA reads TGTGCCAGCAGTTGGACAGGGTTTAGCACAGATACGCAGTATTTT.

V is TRBV29-1 and J is TRBJ1-2; D gene uncertain. V shed 2 bases and J shed 6 bases, with 13 bases lying between them. This CDR3 region has 13 residues. CDR1 is SQVTM and CDR2 is ANQGSEA in the germline V gene. The CDR3 sequence: CSVESRLGDGYTF. CDR3 nucleotides: TGCAGCGTTGAAAGCAGGCTTGGGGATGGCTACACCTTC.

The chain uses TRBV18 and TRBJ1-2, with TRBD1 matching 7 bases. Losses at the gene ends were 5 bases for V and 7 bases for J; bases not matched to a gene: 10. Germline V CDR1 and CDR2: KGHSH, LQKENI. The CDR3 is 14 residues long. The CDR3 loop reads CASSSTTGDFGYTF. DNA for the CDR3: TGTGCCAGCTCATCAACTACAGGGGACTTTGGCTACACCTTC.

This sequence joins TRBV29-1 and TRBJ1-2; 11 bases map to TRBD1. V shed 4 bases, J shed 3 bases, and the junction held 7 bases outside the gene matches. The CDR3 consists of 15 residues. CDR1 and CDR2 (germline): SQVTM, ANQGSEA. CDR3 amino acids: CSVVGQGARYYGYTF. The CDR3 region has the DNA TGCAGCGTTGTCGGACAGGGGGCTCGTTACTATGGCTACACCTTC.

The rearrangement uses TRBV5-4 and TRBJ2-3; 8 bases agree with TRBD2. With 2 bases clipped from V and 2 bases from J, the junction kept 4 bases outside the gene matches. Germline CDR1 and CDR2: SGHNT and YYREEE (reference sequence). This CDR3 spans 15 amino acids. Written as DNA, the CDR3 is TGTGCCAGCAGCTTACCAGCGGGAGTCACAGATACGCAGTATTTT. It specifies CASSLPAGVTDTQYF.